The clone carrying this TCR beta chain was recorded only once. These data are taken from a study of a mutant IDH1 vaccine in newly diagnosed glioma. The CDR3 length is 15 residues. Germline lookup yields CDR1 SNHLY and CDR2 FYNNEI. Trimming took 1 base from V and 2 from J; bases not matched to a gene: 2. TCRdb's copy holds only in-frame clones and misses some; the assay was immunoSEQ multiplex PCR. Seen here are 30,000 to 40,000 clones, approximately 78% observed once, and the top ten hold over 7.5%. Time point of the sample: baseline, week 1 (first vaccination visit). The sample's treatment: pre-vaccination baseline after standard-of-care therapy.

This TCR was sampled from a man aged 35-49 years with glioma. Some clones in this sample may be carry-over from other donors' samples. The chain uses TRBV2 and TRBJ2-3, with TRBD2 identical over 8 bases. The specimen was PBMCs, collected from a glioma patient treated with radiotherapy, temozolomide or both. This CDR3 is CASSEGSGVTDTQYF. The CDR3 nucleotides read TGTGCCAGCAGTGAAGGTAGCGGGGTCACAGATACGCAGTATTTT. The variable domain in full, with the rest retrieved from reference TRBV2 and TRBJ2-3, is EPEVTQTPSHQVTQMGQEVILRCVPISNHLYFYWYRQILGQKVEFLVSFYNNEISEKSEIFDDQFSVERPDGSNFTLKIRSTKLEDSAMYFCASSEGSGVTDTQYFGPGTRLTVL.